Below, 10 T cell receptor beta chains from the same sample are listed, as sequenced in a study of blood T cell repertoires in COVID-19. The method was immunoSEQ multiplex PCR; TCRdb's version includes in-frame clones alone and lacks a portion of them. The repertoire holds around 200,000 clones, with approximately 91% as singletons. The sequenced sample consisted of peripheral blood. The receptors were sampled from a man younger than 40 with acute or convalescent COVID-19.

The chain uses TRBV19 and TRBJ1-5; 7 bases fit TRBD1. The V gene's germline CDR1 is LNHDA and CDR2 SQIVND (reference sequence). The V and J ends lost 7 bases and 5 bases, in that order; junction bases with no gene match: 11. This CDR3 has 15 residues. CDR3 sequence: CASNDAGTEYQPQHF. The CDR3 coding sequence is TGTGCCAGTAATGATGCGGGGACAGAATATCAGCCCCAGCATTTT.

This clone has more than one count but fewer than ten. This chain joins TRBV5-4 and TRBJ1-4; possibly TRBD1 for D (6 bases). The CDR3 sequence is 16 residues long. The ends were cut back, 5 bases at V and 3 bases at J, with 17 bases in the middle. The germline CDR1 and CDR2 sequences are SGHNT and YYREEE (reference sequence). Here the CDR3 reads CASSHPGDGANEKLFF. The CDR3 DNA reads as TGTGCCAGCAGTCATCCAGGGGACGGAGCTAATGAAAAACTGTTTTTT.

The rearrangement links TRBV27 to TRBJ2-7, with D unresolved. The CDR3 consists of 15 residues. Germline loops: CDR1 MNHEY, CDR2 SMNVEV (reference sequence). Trimming stripped 4 bases from V and 7 bases from J, with 20 bases between. The CDR3, as DNA: TGTGCCAGCAGTTCTCACCCAACTATTGCTAGAGAGCAGTACTTC. This gives the protein CASSSHPTIAREQYF.

This clone came up once. This chain joins TRBV18 and TRBJ1-1; D gene unclear. This CDR3 is built from 15 residues. The V gene's germline CDR1 is KGHSH and CDR2 LQKENI. V lost 3 bases and J 0 bases, leaving 11 bases between the germline ends. The CDR3 DNA reads as TGTGCCAGCTCACCCAATTCGGGAATGAACACTGAAGCTTTCTTT. Protein: CASSPNSGMNTEAFF. Full variable domain (outside the CDR3, taken from reference TRBV18 and TRBJ1-1): NAGVMQNPRHLVRRRGQEARLRCSPMKGHSHVYWYRQLPEEGLKFMVYLQKENIIDESGMPKERFSAEFPKEGPSILRIQQVVRGDSAAYFCASSPNSGMNTEAFFGQGTRLTVV.

This rearrangement joins TRBV28 to TRBJ1-5; 7 bases are shared with TRBD1. The CDR3 length is 18 residues. Germline lookup yields CDR1 MDHEN and CDR2 SYDVKM. Trimming at V came to 1 base and at J to 0 bases, leaving 9 bases not matched to a gene. CDR3 residues: CASSLSDGTVASNQPQHF. The CDR3, as DNA: TGTGCCAGCAGTTTATCGGACGGGACAGTCGCTAGCAATCAGCCCCAGCATTTT.

This clone has only a few counts. The chain combines TRBV6-1 with TRBJ1-5, with 7 nucleotides matching TRBD1. Germline V CDR1 and CDR2: MNHNS, SASEGT. The CDR3 totals 16 residues. Trimming removed 2 bases from V and 3 bases from J; junction bases left unmatched: 7. The CDR3 protein is CASSEFNRGNNQPQHF. The CDR3 nucleotides read TGTGCCAGCAGTGAATTCAACAGGGGAAACAATCAGCCCCAGCATTTT.

V is TRBV28 and J is TRBJ2-3, with D uncertain. V was trimmed by 5 bases and J by 5 bases, leaving 8 bases between them. Germline V CDR1 and CDR2: MDHEN, SYDVKM. The CDR3 runs 12 residues. The CDR3 nucleotides read TGTGCCAGCAGTCCCTCACTAGATACGCAGTATTTT. Translation: CASSPSLDTQYF.

CDR3 amino acids: CASSYSWQGAGEQYF. Here the CDR3 DNA reads TGTGCCAGCAGTTACTCGTGGCAGGGGGCGGGTGAGCAGTACTTC. This chain uses TRBV6-5 with TRBJ2-7; 8 bases fit TRBD1. This CDR3 is 15 amino acids long. Germline CDR1 reads MNHEY; CDR2 reads SVGAGI. V lost 0 bases, J lost 7 bases, and 8 bases stayed unmatched.

The chain employs TRBV6-5 and TRBJ1-2; 8 bases are shared with TRBD1. Per the germline V gene, CDR1 is MNHEY and CDR2 is SVGAGI. This CDR3 is built from 14 residues. V shed 6 bases, J shed 4 bases, and the junction held 7 bases outside the gene matches. The CDR3 sequence: CASSWDRSAYGYTF. Written as DNA, the CDR3 is TGTGCCAGCAGCTGGGACAGGTCCGCCTATGGCTACACCTTC.

The chain couples TRBV5-4 to TRBJ2-5, with 8 positions matching TRBD2. The J segment lost 5 bases and the V segment lost 4 bases, leaving 10 bases of the junction unmatched. The CDR3 totals 15 residues. Germline V lookup: CDR1 SGHNT, CDR2 YYREEE (reference sequence). The CDR3 DNA reads as TGTGCCAGCAGCACCCCGGCGGGGGGCCTGGAGACCCAGTACTTC. Amino acid sequence: CASSTPAGGLETQYF.